What follows are 7 T cell receptor beta chains derived from one specimen sequenced in a study of T cells in Graves' hyperthyroidism and ophthalmopathy. Amplification of TCR beta CDR3 regions was performed using RNA transcripts as template. The primer set for the first-round RT-PCR of the TCR CDR3 was HTBI. From the multiplex PCR reads, TCRdb called clonotypes with MiXCR, one entry per CDR3 protein. The repertoire includes a few hundred thousand distinct CDR3 sequences, 15% to 18% of them detected once, and 25% to 35% sits in the top ten. The material sequenced was blood. The receptors originated from a woman under 30 with Graves' hyperthyroidism that later progressed to Graves' ophthalmopathy.

This clonotype was picked up a small number of times. The CDR3: CASSLSVWASGRGETQYF. DNA for the CDR3: TGTGCCAGCAGCTTATCCGTTTGGGCTAGCGGAAGAGGAGAGACCCAGTACTTC. The J gene is TRBJ2-5, the V gene TRBV7-2; TRBD2 matches at 7 bases. Germline-derived CDR1 and CDR2 are SGHTA and FQGNSA. Trimming removed 2 bases from V and 4 bases from J; junction bases left unmatched: 16. The CDR3 extends over 18 amino acids.

This chain uses TRBV11-2 with TRBJ1-1; D is undetermined. Germline CDR1 SGHAT, CDR2 FQNNGV. CDR3 size: 14 residues. Deletions cut 3 bases from V and 6 bases from J, with 14 bases between. In DNA, the CDR3 is TGTGCCAGCAGCTTGGCGGATCGACGGGCTGAAGCTTTCTTT. Translating gives CASSLADRRAEAFF.

This clonotype was found a few times. This sequence joins TRBV27 and TRBJ2-7, with 11 bases lining up with TRBD1. Per the germline V gene, CDR1 is MNHEY and CDR2 is SMNVEV (reference sequence). The CDR3 spans 16 residues. Trimming cost V 0 bases and J 3 bases; bases outside gene matches: 4. The CDR3, as DNA: TGTGCCAGCAGTTTATCGGCCGGGACAGGGGGCTACGAGCAGTACTTC. This codes for CASSLSAGTGGYEQYF.

V gene TRBV10-3 combines with J gene TRBJ2-1; TRBD2 is a possible D gene (6 bases). Germline V gene sequence: CDR1 ENHRY, CDR2 SYGVKD. The CDR3 has 17 residues. The V gene lost 7 bases and the J gene lost 0 bases, with 19 bases spanning the gap. The CDR3 DNA sequence: TGTGCCATCAACACTGTGGGGACTCAAAGCTCCTACAATGAGCAGTTCTTC. It specifies CAINTVGTQSSYNEQFF.

This clonotype was recorded at least ten times. V usage is TRBV28 and J usage is TRBJ2-1, with D hard to call. V lost 2 bases and J lost 5, with 16 bases in between. Germline values: CDR1 MDHEN, CDR2 SYDVKM. The CDR3 contains 16 residues. The CDR3 DNA sequence: TGTGCCAGCAGTTTAGTTAAAGGGTCTGGGCACAATGAGCAGTTCTTC. Residues: CASSLVKGSGHNEQFF.

The table lists this clonotype with many counts. The CDR3 is CSARGIAGAYEQYF. DNA for the CDR3: TGCAGTGCTAGAGGTATTGCGGGTGCCTACGAGCAGTACTTC. This chain joins TRBV20-1 and TRBJ2-7, with D possibly TRBD2 on 5 matching bases. Germline loops: CDR1 DFQATT, CDR2 SNEGSKA (reference sequence). There are 14 residues in the CDR3. V was cut by 1 base and J by 2 bases, with 12 bases left in between.

Concerning this clonotype: A much more abundant neighbour one base away suggests this may be a read error. The rearrangement joins TRBV20-1 to TRBJ2-7; D not certain. Germline V gene data show CDR1 as DFQATT and CDR2 as SNEGSKA (reference sequence). This CDR3 region has 13 residues. Here the CDR3 reads CSSISTNSYKQYF. In nucleotides, the CDR3 is TGCAGTTCTATATCCACGAACTCCTACAAGCAGTACTTC.